The rows below give T cell receptor beta chains drawn from one sample of a study of cytomegalovirus exposure and HLA in healthy donors. Here immunoSEQ multiplex PCR was the method, and the copy in TCRdb shows in-frame clones only, minus some. Altogether approximately 110,000 clones are present, less than 75% being singletons, with the ten largest covering around 3.7%. Material: PBMCs. The receptors shown here come from a woman aged 40 to 50 in good health and CMV-seronegative. CDR3s include the opening cysteine and the closing phenylalanine or tryptophan. The order of the fields is clone size, J gene, V gene, D gene, CDR3 DNA, CDR3 protein. A D gene is named only where the DNA matches it firmly. Rows may omit the clone size; those that give it use once, few, many or a size class.

abundance: -; j_gene: TRBJ1-4; v_gene: TRBV19; d_gene: TRBD1; CDR3nt: TGTGCCAGTAGTACCCCCGGGACAGGGAGTGGAAAACTGTTTTTT; CDR3aa: CASSTPGTGSGKLFF
abundance: -; j_gene: TRBJ1-5; v_gene: TRBV28; d_gene: TRBD1; CDR3nt: TGTGCCAGCAGTTCGCCCGGGACAGGGGGCAGGGATCAGCCCCAGCATTTT; CDR3aa: CASSSPGTGGRDQPQHF
abundance: -; j_gene: TRBJ2-1; v_gene: TRBV7-9; d_gene: -; CDR3nt: TGTGCCAGCAGCTTAGCGGCGGTTATAGGGCAGTTCTTC; CDR3aa: CASSLAAVIGQFF
abundance: -; j_gene: TRBJ1-1; v_gene: TRBV5-4; d_gene: TRBD1; CDR3nt: TGTGCCAGCAGAGGGACAGAGAACACTGAAGCTTTCTTT; CDR3aa: CASRGTENTEAFF
abundance: -; j_gene: TRBJ2-5; v_gene: TRBV30; d_gene: -; CDR3nt: TGTGCCTGGAGTGTGGAGACTGAGACCCAGTACTTC; CDR3aa: CAWSVETETQYF
abundance: -; j_gene: TRBJ1-1; v_gene: TRBV9; d_gene: -; CDR3nt: TGTGCCAGCAGCGTAGACCCCACGGGTGGGGGGAACCCTGAAGCTTTCTTT; CDR3aa: CASSVDPTGGGNPEAFF
abundance: -; j_gene: TRBJ2-5; v_gene: TRBV29-1; d_gene: -; CDR3nt: TGCAGCGTTGAAGGCGCGGCAGGGGCGTGGGAGACCCAGTACTTC; CDR3aa: CSVEGAAGAWETQYF
abundance: -; j_gene: TRBJ2-3; v_gene: TRBV5-5; d_gene: -; CDR3nt: TGTGCCAGCAGCCCGGAGCGGGTCGACACAGATACGCAGTATTTT; CDR3aa: CASSPERVDTDTQYF
abundance: -; j_gene: TRBJ2-7; v_gene: TRBV9; d_gene: TRBD1; CDR3nt: TGTGCCAGCAGTCTTGAGGGGACAGGGAAATTCGAGCAGTACTTC; CDR3aa: CASSLEGTGKFEQYF
abundance: -; j_gene: TRBJ2-1; v_gene: TRBV12-5; d_gene: -; CDR3nt: TGTGCTAGTGGGGCGGAGTACAATGAGCAGTTCTTC; CDR3aa: CASGAEYNEQFF
abundance: -; j_gene: TRBJ2-7; v_gene: TRBV7-9; d_gene: -; CDR3nt: TGTGCCAGCAGCTTACGTACACCCTACGAGCAGTACTTC; CDR3aa: CASSLRTPYEQYF
abundance: few; j_gene: TRBJ2-7; v_gene: TRBV5-1; d_gene: TRBD1; CDR3nt: TGCGCCAGCAGCGAGGACAGGGCCCCCTACGAGCAGTACTTC; CDR3aa: CASSEDRAPYEQYF
abundance: few; j_gene: TRBJ1-1; v_gene: TRBV7-9; d_gene: -; CDR3nt: TGTGCCAGCAGCCAGGGTAGCACTGAAGCTTTCTTT; CDR3aa: CASSQGSTEAFF
abundance: -; j_gene: TRBJ1-2; v_gene: TRBV6-6; d_gene: TRBD1; CDR3nt: TGTGCCAGCAGTTTAGGGACAGTTAACTATGGCTACACCTTC; CDR3aa: CASSLGTVNYGYTF
abundance: -; j_gene: TRBJ2-3; v_gene: TRBV6-1; d_gene: TRBD2; CDR3nt: TGTGCCAGCAGTGAGGCAGCCCTAGCGGGCCTATTCACAGATACGCAGTATTTT; CDR3aa: CASSEAALAGLFTDTQYF